One and the same sample provided the 22 T cell receptor beta chains below, sequenced in a study of blood T cell repertoires in COVID-19 (TCRdb year 2020). The protocol used for the library was the immunoSEQ multiplex PCR assay. The immuneACCESS repertoire file appears here via TCRdb, limited to in-frame rearrangements. These files lack a portion of the clones; in checked studies, under half of the deficit traces to unresolved V genes, and the cause of the others is not known. The sample table lists 350,000 or so clones, around 90% of them with a count of one. Approximately 4.1% of the sample comes from the top ten. The sequenced sample consisted of peripheral blood. The receptors were gathered from a woman aged 60 to 75 with COVID-19, enrolled during active disease.

The rearrangement links TRBV6-4 to TRBJ1-2; perhaps TRBD1 as D (6 bases). The V and J ends lost 6 bases and 2 bases respectively, with 7 bases between them. This CDR3 contains 12 residues. The germline CDR1 and CDR2 sequences are MRHNA and SNTAGT. The CDR3 sequence: CASRQGNYGYTF. CDR3 bases: TGTGCCAGCAGGCAGGGGAACTATGGCTACACCTTC.

This clone has a single count. V is TRBV18 and J is TRBJ2-3, with 7 bases matching TRBD2. In germline, CDR1 is KGHSH, CDR2 LQKENI. The CDR3 spans 16 residues. V lost 3 bases to trimming and J lost 2 bases; unmatched junction nucleotides: 8. The CDR3 reads CASSPQLARYTDTQYF. The CDR3 DNA reads TGTGCCAGCTCACCCCAACTAGCGCGGTACACAGATACGCAGTATTTT.

The rearrangement links TRBV2 to TRBJ1-6, with 7 bases lining up with TRBD1. The germline V gene encodes CDR1 SNHLY and CDR2 FYNNEI. This CDR3 is 16 amino acids long. The V gene end was trimmed by 5 bases and the J gene end by 14 bases; junction bases not matched to a gene: 18. CDR3 nucleotides: TGTGCCAGCAGTCTAGCACAGGGGACCAGCGGGGGGTCCCTCCACTTT. It encodes CASSLAQGTSGGSLHF.

This sequence joins TRBV6-6 and TRBJ1-1, with 8 bases lining up with TRBD1. This CDR3 is built from 12 residues. With V trimmed by 5 bases and J by 4 bases, 0 bases remained unmatched. Germline V gene data show CDR1 as MNHNY and CDR2 as SVGAGI (reference sequence). The CDR3 protein is CASSGTGTEAFF. In nucleotides, the CDR3 is TGTGCCAGCAGTGGGACAGGCACTGAAGCTTTCTTT.

The chain recombines TRBV20-1 with TRBJ1-1; 7 bases fit TRBD1. The CDR3 has 15 residues. The V segment lost 3 bases and the J segment 0 bases; nucleotides outside the gene matches: 7. Per the germline V gene, CDR1 is DFQATT and CDR2 is SNEGSKA (reference sequence). Written as DNA, the CDR3 is TGCAGTGCTAGTGACAGGGCGAGGATGAACACTGAAGCTTTCTTT. Its protein product is CSASDRARMNTEAFF.

V gene TRBV30 combines with J gene TRBJ1-1; D uncertain. CDR3 size: 12 residues. The ends were cut back, 2 bases at V and 2 bases at J, with 6 bases in the middle. Germline CDR1 is GTSNPN and CDR2 is SVGIG (reference sequence). CDR3 region: CAWSFTNTEAFF. As DNA, the CDR3 is TGTGCCTGGAGTTTCACTAACACTGAAGCTTTCTTT. Full variable domain (remainder filled in from reference TRBV30 and TRBJ1-1): SQTIHQWPATLVQPVGSPLSLECTVEGTSNPNLYWYRQAAGRGLQLLFYSVGIGQISSEVPQNLSASRPQDRQFILSSKKLLLSDSGFYLCAWSFTNTEAFFGQGTRLTVV.

The CDR3 loop reads CASSQLSGVYGYTF. DNA of the CDR3: TGTGCCAGCAGCCAATTATCGGGAGTCTATGGCTACACCTTC. The chain carries TRBV3-1 (or the pseudogene TRBV3-2) and TRBJ1-2; no clear D gene. The CDR3 loop spans 14 amino acids. V was shortened by 2 bases and J by 4 bases, with 11 bases between the two germline ends. Looked up from germline, CDR1 is LGHDT and CDR2 is YNNKEL (reference sequence).

The chain uses TRBV7-6 and TRBJ1-2, with 7 bases matching TRBD1. V shed 2 bases and J 5 bases; nucleotides not matched to a gene: 8. CDR3 length: 15 residues. The germline V gene has CDR1 SGHVS and CDR2 FNYEAQ. The CDR3 region is CASSLTDRDFYGYTF. Written as DNA, the CDR3 is TGTGCCAGCAGCTTAACCGACAGGGACTTTTATGGCTACACCTTC. Filled out from reference TRBV7-6 and TRBJ1-2, the complete variable domain reads GAGVSQSPRYKVTKRGQDVALRCDPISGHVSLYWYRQALGQGPEFLTYFNYEAQQDKSGLPNDRFSAERPEGSISTLTIQRTEQRDSAMYRCASSLTDRDFYGYTFGSGTRLTVV.

The chain uses TRBV15 and TRBJ2-7; possible D gene TRBD2, 5 bases. Germline V CDR1 and CDR2: LNHNV, YYDKDF (reference sequence). Trimming took off 0 bases at V and 3 bases at J, with 12 bases between the two ends. The CDR3 consists of 15 residues. In DNA form, the CDR3 reads TGTGCCACCAGCAGAGATCCGGGGAGCGGCTACGAGCAGTACTTC. It translates to CATSRDPGSGYEQYF.

The sample holds a few counts of this clone. The chain links TRBV2 to TRBJ1-6, with TRBD1 matching over 7 bases. The germline V gene encodes CDR1 SNHLY and CDR2 FYNNEI. The CDR3 spans 15 residues. Germline trimming cut 5 bases from V and 7 bases from J; bases unmatched to any gene: 8. The CDR3 here is CASSLPGQQNSPLHF. The CDR3 DNA reads TGTGCCAGCAGTCTGCCGGGACAGCAGAATTCACCCCTCCACTTT.

The chain joins TRBV12-3 or TRBV12-4 to TRBJ1-2, with D maybe TRBD1 (6 bases). The CDR3 sequence is 13 residues long. The germline V and J ends were trimmed by 1 base and 6 bases, with 9 bases remaining between them. The CDR3 sequence is CASSLVSGDGYTF. The CDR3 region has the DNA TGTGCCAGCAGTTTAGTGTCAGGGGATGGCTACACCTTC.

Comments on this clone: Germline and junction disagree at one end, which may indicate a read error. This chain joins TRBV6-5 and TRBJ1-5; TRBD1 is a possible D gene (5 bases). CDR1 and CDR2 (germline): MNHEY, SVGAGI. The CDR3 contains 14 residues. In nucleotides, the CDR3 is TGTGCCACCAGTTTTCGGCAGGGCGATCAGCCCCAGCATTTT. This sequence encodes CATSFRQGDQPQHF.

The rearrangement joins TRBV28 to TRBJ1-4; TRBD1 matches at 8 bases. Germline V CDR1 and CDR2: MDHEN, SYDVKM. The CDR3 loop spans 16 amino acids. V was pared by 4 bases and J by 7 bases, with 11 bases of the junction left unmatched. The DNA for the CDR3 is TGTGCCAGCAGTTCTACCCGGGGGACAGGTTCTGAAAAACTGTTTTTT. Residues: CASSSTRGTGSEKLFF.

The chain carries TRBV2 and TRBJ2-5; 14 nucleotides line up with TRBD2. CDR3 size: 17 residues. Per germline, CDR1 SNHLY and CDR2 FYNNEI. With V trimmed by 4 bases and J by 3 bases, 7 bases remained unmatched. CDR3 nucleotide sequence: TGTGCCAGCAGTGGACTAGCGGGGGGGCGTTACAAAGAGACCCAGTACTTC. Translation: CASSGLAGGRYKETQYF.

Comment on this clone: This sample also contains other DNA sequences that code for the same CDR3. This sequence joins TRBV3-1 (or the pseudogene TRBV3-2) and TRBJ1-4; the match to TRBD1 covers 8 bases. The CDR3 length is 14 residues. Germline V gene sequence: CDR1 LGHDT, CDR2 YNNKEL (reference sequence). V lost 2 bases, J lost 8 bases, and 4 bases stayed unmatched. The CDR3, as DNA: TGTGCCAGCAGCCAACAGGGGGCGGGCGAAAAACTGTTTTTT. Translation gives CASSQQGAGEKLFF.

The chain uses TRBV18 and TRBJ1-1; a weak D match, TRBD1 (5 bases). The CDR3 spans 14 residues. CDR1 KGHSH and CDR2 LQKENI come from the germline V gene. Trimming took 4 bases from V and 7 from J, leaving 16 bases between them. The CDR3 protein is CASSRQLETGEAFF. In nucleotides, the CDR3 is TGTGCCAGCTCACGACAGCTGGAGACGGGTGAAGCTTTCTTT.

The chain recombines TRBV6-5 with TRBJ1-5; D unresolved. The CDR3 is 14 residues long. Germline assignment: CDR1 MNHEY and CDR2 SVGAGI. Trimming pared 7 bases from V and 2 bases from J, leaving 12 bases between. CDR3: CASTPRRGNQPQHF. The CDR3 region has the DNA TGTGCCAGCACTCCGCGGAGGGGCAATCAGCCCCAGCATTTT.

This sequence joins TRBV14 and TRBJ1-5; D might be TRBD1 (6 bases). Trimming shortened V by 3 bases and J by 4 bases, and 16 bases separated the two germline ends. CDR3 length: 16 amino acids. The germline CDR1 and CDR2 sequences are SGHDN and FVKESK. For the CDR3, the DNA is TGTGCCAGCAGCCACCAAACGGGGACACCGAATCAGCCCCAGCATTTT. Protein sequence: CASSHQTGTPNQPQHF.

V gene TRBV11-3 combines with J gene TRBJ2-6, with 9 bases aligning to TRBD2. The CDR3 runs 16 residues. Unmatched junction bases numbered 3, after V lost 4 bases and J lost 2 bases. Germline-derived CDR1 and CDR2 are SGHNT and YENEEA. CDR3 sequence reads: CASSSRGGPGANVLTF. CDR3 DNA: TGTGCCAGCAGCTCGCGGGGGGGCCCTGGGGCCAACGTCCTGACTTTC.

The J gene is TRBJ2-3, the V gene TRBV6-5, with a weak D call TRBD1 (5 bases). Trimming took 2 bases from V and 0 from J, leaving 9 bases between them. CDR3 length: 15 amino acids. Per germline, CDR1 MNHEY and CDR2 SVGAGI. CDR3 sequence: CASSYRGPSTDTQYF. CDR3 coding DNA: TGTGCCAGCAGTTACAGGGGTCCTAGCACAGATACGCAGTATTTT.

The genes are TRBV18 and TRBJ2-2, with TRBD1 matching over 7 bases. The CDR3 spans 14 residues. The trim removed 3 bases at V and 4 bases at J, leaving 2 bases unmatched. CDR1 and CDR2 from the germline V gene are KGHSH and LQKENI. The CDR3 DNA reads TGTGCCAGCTCACCGGGACAGACCACCGGGGAGCTGTTTTTT. Its translation is CASSPGQTTGELFF.

This CDR3 is CATSRGRVWGGEKLFF. For the CDR3, the DNA is TGTGCCACCAGCAGAGGAAGGGTATGGGGGGGTGAAAAACTGTTTTTT. This chain joins TRBV15 and TRBJ1-4; the D gene is possibly TRBD1 (5 bases). Germline CDR1 reads LNHNV; CDR2 reads YYDKDF (reference sequence). V was pared by 1 base and J by 7 bases, with 16 bases between. This CDR3 is built from 16 residues.